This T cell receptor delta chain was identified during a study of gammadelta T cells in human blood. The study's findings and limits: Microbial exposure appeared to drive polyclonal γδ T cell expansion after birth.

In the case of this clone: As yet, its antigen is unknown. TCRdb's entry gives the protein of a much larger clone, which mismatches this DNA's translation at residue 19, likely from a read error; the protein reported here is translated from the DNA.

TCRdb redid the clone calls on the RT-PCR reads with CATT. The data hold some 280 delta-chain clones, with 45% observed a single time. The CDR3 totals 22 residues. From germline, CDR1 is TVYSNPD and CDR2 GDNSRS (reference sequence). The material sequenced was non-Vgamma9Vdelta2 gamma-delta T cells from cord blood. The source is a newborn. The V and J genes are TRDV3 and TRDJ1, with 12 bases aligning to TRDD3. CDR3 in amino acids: CALAFPQPPNVLGDTNTDRLIF. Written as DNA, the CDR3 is TGTGCCTTAGCCTTCCCTCAACCTCCAAACGTACTGGGGGATACAAACACCGATAGACTCATCTTT. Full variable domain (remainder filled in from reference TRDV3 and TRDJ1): CDKVTQSSPDQTVASGSEVVLLCTYDTVYSNPDLFWYRIRPDYSFQFVFYGDNSRSEGADFTQGRFSVKHILTQKAFHLVISPVRTEDSATYYCALAFPQPPNVLGDTNTDRLIFGKGTRVTVEP.